Shown below are 27 T cell receptor beta chains from a single sample sequenced in a study of T cell repertoires in cytomegalovirus infection. TCRdb processed the reads anew with MiXCR; each CDR3 protein has one entry. The table has more than 500,000 distinct CDR3 sequences, more than 15% seen once. The specimen sequenced was CD8+ T cells from PBMCs. The receptor source for this set is a human donor in good health (CMV status not recorded). Some clones in this sample may be carry-over from other donors' samples.

This clonotype came up many times. This CDR3 is CASGLELNTEAFF. The CDR3 nucleotides read TGTGCTAGTGGTTTGGAGCTGAACACTGAAGCTTTCTTT. V gene TRBV12-5 combines with J gene TRBJ1-1, with D hard to call. Germline CDR1 is LGHNT and CDR2 is FRNRAP. CDR3 length equals 13 residues. Trimming took 1 base from V and 0 from J, leaving 3 bases between them.

This clonotype was seen ten or more times. The chain is built from TRBV11-2 and TRBJ2-4, with 10 bases lining up with TRBD2. The length of the CDR3 is 14 residues. Germline CDR1 is SGHAT and CDR2 is FQNNGV. The junction had 1 base not matched to a gene; V was cut back by 3 bases and J by 5 bases. CDR3 nucleotides: TGTGCCAGCAGCTTTCTAGCGGGAGAAAACATTCAGTACTTC. Amino acid sequence: CASSFLAGENIQYF.

This clonotype was seen more than once but under ten times. This chain uses TRBV29-1 with TRBJ2-7; possibly TRBD2 for D (5 bases). V was trimmed by 3 bases and J by 1 base, leaving 10 bases between them. The CDR3 runs to 13 residues. Per the germline V gene, CDR1 is SQVTM and CDR2 is ANQGSEA. The CDR3 DNA reads TGCAGCGTTGATGACGGGATTTCCTACGAGCAGTACTTC. This translates into CSVDDGISYEQYF.

This clonotype showed up just a few times. The rearrangement joins TRBV28 to TRBJ2-1; D possibly corresponds to TRBD2 (6 bases). CDR1 and CDR2 (germline): MDHEN, SYDVKM. This CDR3 spans 15 amino acids. Trimming cost V 4 bases and J 10 bases, with 20 bases left between them. CDR3 residues: CASSSRKRVIDEQFF. The CDR3 DNA reads TGTGCCAGCAGTTCCCGCAAGCGGGTAATAGACGAGCAGTTCTTC.

This clonotype showed up just a few times. The rearrangement joins TRBV7-9 to TRBJ1-2, with D possibly matching TRBD1 (5 bases). V was clipped by 2 bases and J by 7 bases, with 8 bases between them. Germline V lookup: CDR1 SEHNR, CDR2 FQNEAQ (reference sequence). The CDR3 is made up of 12 amino acids. The CDR3 protein is CASSLNGGGYTF. CDR3 DNA: TGTGCCAGCAGCTTAAATGGGGGTGGCTACACCTTC.

V and J are TRBV27 and TRBJ2-1; unclear D gene. Trimming removed 3 bases at V and 4 bases at J, with 7 bases between. CDR3 size: 13 residues. Per germline, CDR1 MNHEY and CDR2 SMNVEV (reference sequence). The chain's CDR3 is CASSFSPYNEQFF. In nucleotides, the CDR3 is TGTGCCAGCAGTTTTTCGCCTTACAATGAGCAGTTCTTC.

Written as DNA, the CDR3 is TGTGCCAGCAGATCCTCAGCGGGAGTCCCCTACAATGAGCAGTTCTTC. The encoded protein is CASRSSAGVPYNEQFF. This sequence joins TRBV5-4 and TRBJ2-1, with 8 bases matching TRBD2. This CDR3 contains 16 residues. J lost 2 bases, V lost 5 bases, and 9 bases had no gene match. Germline-derived CDR1 and CDR2 are SGHNT and YYREEE (reference sequence).

This clonotype occurred many times. The CDR3 sequence is CASSPRGLQRAYNEQFF. The CDR3 DNA follows: TGTGCCAGCAGCCCCAGGGGACTACAGCGGGCCTACAATGAGCAGTTCTTC. The chain uses TRBV11-1 and TRBJ2-1; D is perhaps TRBD2 (7 bases). The CDR3 loop spans 17 amino acids. Trimming shortened V by 5 bases and J by 2 bases, and 19 bases separated the two germline ends. In germline, CDR1 is SGHAT, CDR2 FQDESV (reference sequence).

The V and J genes are TRBV27 and TRBJ1-3; D gene uncertain. Trimming removed 3 bases from V and 5 bases from J, with 11 bases in between. CDR1 is MNHEY, CDR2 SMNVEV, per germline (reference sequence). The CDR3 spans 14 residues. Here the CDR3 DNA reads TGTGCCAGCAGTTTCCGTGGGTCTAGAAACACCATATATTTT. Encoded protein: CASSFRGSRNTIYF.

A remark on this clonotype: A much larger clone lies a single base off, so this may be a read error. V is TRBV7-4 and J is TRBJ2-3; D may correspond to TRBD1 or TRBD2 (5 bases each). V was clipped by 4 bases and J by 4 bases, with 15 bases between them. From germline, CDR1 is SGHVT and CDR2 SQSDAQ. CDR3 length equals 15 residues. The CDR3 nucleotides are TGTGCCAGCAGCTCGGGACCTTGTGGGTCAGATACGCAGTATTTT. Its protein product is CASSSGPCGSDTQYF.

This clonotype was counted ten times or more. The chain is built from TRBV6-1 and TRBJ1-2; a weak D match, TRBD1 (5 bases). The CDR3 contains 15 residues. V dropped 1 base and J dropped 7 bases, with 16 bases sitting between them. Germline assignment: CDR1 MNHNS and CDR2 SASEGT. CDR3 nucleotide sequence: TGTGCCAGCAGTGAAGAGTCTTCCAGGGTTTTTGGCTACACCTTC. As protein: CASSEESSRVFGYTF.

This clonotype was seen only a few times. V usage is TRBV15 and J usage is TRBJ1-2; D is unresolved. The CDR3 runs to 15 residues. From germline, CDR1 is LNHNV and CDR2 YYDKDF (reference sequence). V gave up 0 bases and J gave up 0 bases, with 8 bases separating them. Here the CDR3 DNA reads TGTGCCACCAGCAGAGATTTGACAACTAACTATGGCTACACCTTC. Amino acid sequence: CATSRDLTTNYGYTF. Looking up the rest from reference TRBV15 and TRBJ1-2 gives the full variable domain: DAMVIQNPRYQVTQFGKPVTLSCSQTLNHNVMYWYQQKSSQAPKLLFHYYDKDFNNEADTPDNFQSRRPNTSFCFLDIRSPGLGDTAMYLCATSRDLTTNYGYTFGSGTRLTVV.

This clonotype was counted many times. The genes are TRBV7-9 and TRBJ2-6; D is perhaps TRBD1 (6 bases). Germline lookup yields CDR1 SEHNR and CDR2 FQNEAQ (reference sequence). Trimming cost V 3 bases and J 0 bases, with 9 bases left between them. The CDR3 totals 16 residues. CDR3 bases: TGTGCCAGCAGCTTCGTCAGGGGCTCTGGGGCCAACGTCCTGACTTTC. It specifies CASSFVRGSGANVLTF. The full variable domain, rest sourced from reference TRBV7-9 and TRBJ2-6, is DTGVSQNPRHKITKRGQNVTFRCDPISEHNRLYWYRQTLGQGPEFLTYFQNEAQLEKSRLLSDRFSAERPKGSFSTLEIQRTEQGDSAMYLCASSFVRGSGANVLTFGAGSRLTVL.

This clonotype came up a few times. This chain joins TRBV4-1 and TRBJ1-1; 8 nucleotides agree with TRBD1. J was trimmed by 3 bases and V by 1 base; bases with no gene match: 7. This CDR3 has 16 amino acids. CDR1 is MGHRA, CDR2 YSYEKL, per germline. CDR3 nucleotides: TGCGCCAGCAGCCAAGTGCCAGGGGGCGAGGACACTGAAGCTTTCTTT. This sequence encodes CASSQVPGGEDTEAFF.

At least ten counts were recorded for this clonotype. V usage is TRBV7-9 and J usage is TRBJ2-7; 10 nucleotides align to TRBD1. V shed 4 bases and J 4 bases; nucleotides not matched to a gene: 10. The CDR3 has 16 residues. CDR1 SEHNR and CDR2 FQNEAQ come from the germline V gene (reference sequence). The CDR3 here is CASSSRDRGTGYEQYF. The CDR3 DNA reads as TGTGCCAGCAGCTCCCGGGACAGGGGAACGGGATACGAGCAGTACTTC.

The V gene is TRBV6-1, the J gene TRBJ1-5; D is possibly TRBD1 (5 bases). CDR1 and CDR2 (germline): MNHNS, SASEGT. Deletions cut 6 bases from V and 2 bases from J, with 11 bases between. The CDR3 is 14 residues long. The CDR3 is CASRNRRGNQPQHF. In DNA, the CDR3 is TGTGCCAGCAGAAACAGGCGTGGCAATCAGCCCCAGCATTTT.

This clonotype was counted at least ten times. The rearrangement joins TRBV6-5 to TRBJ1-5, with D tentatively TRBD1 (5 bases). The germline V and J ends were trimmed by 8 bases and 7 bases, with 21 bases remaining between them. CDR1 and CDR2 from the germline V gene are MNHEY and SVGAGI. The CDR3 is 15 residues long. The CDR3, as DNA: TGTGCCAGCCGAACGGGAGGGACGGGCGGCCAGCCCCAGCATTTT. Protein: CASRTGGTGGQPQHF.

This clonotype occurred many times. The chain joins TRBV6-1 to TRBJ2-7, with 7 nucleotides matching TRBD1. CDR1 MNHNS and CDR2 SASEGT come from the germline V gene. Trimming removed 6 bases from V and 5 bases from J; junction bases left unmatched: 4. The CDR3 extends over 12 amino acids. The CDR3 region is CASRHTGDEQYF. The CDR3 bases are TGTGCCAGCAGGCACACAGGGGACGAGCAGTACTTC.

This clonotype was detected a few times. The V and J genes are TRBV2 and TRBJ1-4, with D possibly being TRBD1 (6 bases). The germline V gene encodes CDR1 SNHLY and CDR2 FYNNEI. The CDR3 totals 18 residues. V was pared by 3 bases and J by 2 bases, with 19 bases between. The CDR3 coding sequence is TGTGCCAGCAGTGACGTCCCAGGGGTCTTATTGACTAATGAAAAACTGTTTTTT. Its translation is CASSDVPGVLLTNEKLFF.

This clonotype was observed at least ten times. The chain combines TRBV10-3 with TRBJ2-1; a possible D gene is TRBD2 (6 bases). Germline assignment: CDR1 ENHRY and CDR2 SYGVKD. V was trimmed by 7 bases and J by 0 bases, leaving 13 bases between them. There are 15 residues in the CDR3. CDR3 in amino acids: CAITGGVSSYNEQFF. The CDR3 bases are TGTGCCATCACTGGAGGGGTGAGCTCCTACAATGAGCAGTTCTTC.

This clonotype was seen a few times. The rearrangement uses TRBV9 and TRBJ2-1; 10 bases are shared with TRBD2. CDR1 and CDR2 (germline): SGDLS, YYNGEE. CDR3 length: 17 amino acids. J lost 3 bases, V lost 0 bases, and 6 bases had no gene match. The CDR3 nucleotides are TGTGCCAGCAGCGTAGGCGGGGCTAGCGGGAGCTACAATGAGCAGTTCTTC. Its protein is CASSVGGASGSYNEQFF.

This clonotype was observed at least ten times. The chain has TRBV12-3 or TRBV12-4 and TRBJ2-7; D possibly corresponds to TRBD2 (5 bases). The CDR3 contains 13 residues. V was pared by 3 bases and J by 5 bases, with 11 bases between. DNA of the CDR3: TGTGCCAGCAGTTTTGAGGGTCCCCACGAGCAGTACTTC. Its protein product is CASSFEGPHEQYF.

The chain combines TRBV6-1 with TRBJ2-2; 10 bases match TRBD1. J gave up 10 bases and V 3 bases, and 11 bases lay outside the gene matches. In germline, CDR1 is MNHNS, CDR2 SASEGT. The CDR3 has 16 amino acids. This CDR3 is CASSEHRQGAKLELFF. CDR3 bases: TGTGCCAGCAGTGAGCATCGACAGGGGGCGAAGTTGGAGCTGTTTTTT.

This clonotype was picked up many times. The chain joins TRBV7-9 to TRBJ1-1; D is perhaps TRBD1 (5 bases). The CDR3 consists of 12 residues. Trimming took 4 bases from V and 8 from J, leaving 11 bases between them. Per the germline V gene, CDR1 is SEHNR and CDR2 is FQNEAQ (reference sequence). DNA for the CDR3: TGTGCCAGCAGCTCAGCCGGGGCCGAAGCTTTCTTT. It translates to CASSSAGAEAFF.

The sample holds many counts of this clonotype. This chain joins TRBV5-4 and TRBJ2-1; D remains ambiguous. CDR1 and CDR2 from the germline V gene are SGHNT and YYREEE (reference sequence). Trimming took off 2 bases at V and 8 bases at J, with 17 bases between the two ends. The CDR3 spans 15 residues. The CDR3 region has the DNA TGTGCCAGCAGCTTCCTAGACCTGGAGAAAGATGAGCAGTTCTTC. This translates into CASSFLDLEKDEQFF. Full variable domain (outside the CDR3, taken from reference TRBV5-4 and TRBJ2-1): ETGVTQSPTHLIKTRGQQVTLRCSSQSGHNTVSWYQQALGQGPQFIFQYYREEENGRGNFPPRFSGLQFPNYSSELNVNALELDDSALYLCASSFLDLEKDEQFFGPGTRLTVL.

The CDR3 here is CASCPGPSNTEAFF. The CDR3 DNA follows: TGTGCCAGCTGCCCGGGGCCTTCGAACACTGAAGCTTTCTTT. The V gene is TRBV27, the J gene TRBJ1-1; maybe TRBD1 (5 bases). Germline CDR1 and CDR2: MNHEY and SMNVEV (reference sequence). Trimming removed 8 bases at V and 1 base at J, with 14 bases between. CDR3 size: 14 residues.

This chain uses TRBV10-2 with TRBJ2-3, with a possible D match to TRBD1 (5 bases). This CDR3 region has 18 residues. V lost 4 bases and J lost 4, with 24 bases in between. Germline-derived CDR1 and CDR2 are WSHSY and SAAADI. CDR3 in DNA: TGCGCCAGCAGTGGACCCCTTGGGGCCCCCACCGGAGCAGATACGCAGTATTTT. It translates to CASSGPLGAPTGADTQYF.